These T cell receptor beta chains were read from a single sample in a study of blood T cell repertoires in COVID-19. The method was immunoSEQ multiplex PCR; TCRdb's version includes in-frame clones alone and lacks a portion of them. In the table there are fewer than 500,000 clones, approximately 80% of which are singletons. The specimen sequenced was peripheral blood. These receptor sequences come from a human donor with acute or convalescent COVID-19. The donor label of this sample is uncertain. Both conserved end residues are part of each CDR3. A D gene is named only where the DNA matches it firmly. Size values are once, few and many counts, or a class for expanded clones, and some rows have none.

d_gene	v_gene	j_gene	abundance	CDR3aa	CDR3nt
NA	TRBV9	TRBJ1-1	NA	CASSVVGGGITEAFF	TGTGCCAGCAGCGTAGTTGGGGGCGGAATCACTGAAGCTTTCTTT
NA	TRBV30	TRBJ2-5	NA	CAWSVLAGETQYF	TGTGCCTGGAGTGTACTAGCAGGGGAGACCCAGTACTTC
TRBD1	TRBV2	TRBJ1-1	NA	CASSENQGAIRGAFF	TGTGCCAGCAGTGAAAATCAGGGGGCCATTAGGGGAGCTTTCTTT
TRBD1	TRBV28	TRBJ2-1	NA	CASIDTGGFYNEQFF	TGTGCCAGCATCGATACAGGGGGCTTCTACAATGAGCAGTTCTTC
TRBD2	TRBV6-5	TRBJ2-1	NA	CASTERPGGSNEQFF	TGTGCCAGCACCGAACGCCCTGGCGGGAGCAATGAGCAGTTCTTC
TRBD1	TRBV7-7	TRBJ1-5	NA	CASSLKGRGGTGGGKGNQPQHF	TGTGCCAGCAGCTTAAAAGGACGAGGTGGGACAGGGGGCGGGAAGGGCAATCAGCCCCAGCATTTT
NA	TRBV6-1	TRBJ2-1	once	CASSERGMYSLPGNEQFF	TGTGCCAGCAGTGAAAGGGGTATGTACAGTCTCCCAGGGAATGAGCAGTTCTTC
NA	TRBV27	TRBJ2-1	NA	CASSLGTPPFNEQFF	TGTGCCAGCAGTTTAGGGACTCCCCCCTTCAATGAGCAGTTCTTC
NA	TRBV6-5	TRBJ1-1	NA	CASSYRGSGTEAFF	TGTGCCAGCAGTTACAGGGGGAGTGGCACTGAAGCTTTCTTT
NA	TRBV7-6	TRBJ1-6	NA	CASSSSKYNSPLHF	TGTGCCAGCAGCTCGAGTAAATATAATTCACCCCTCCACTTT
NA	TRBV7-9	TRBJ2-4	NA	CASSLASTNIQYF	TGTGCCAGCAGCTTAGCCTCTACAAACATTCAGTACTTC
NA	TRBV19	TRBJ1-2	NA	CASSMRSSLYGYTF	TGTGCCAGTAGTATGAGATCCTCTTTATATGGCTACACCTTC
NA	TRBV6-2/TRBV6-3	TRBJ2-3	NA	CASSYSLTTGTDTQYF	TGTGCCAGCAGTTACTCACTCACCACAGGCACAGATACGCAGTATTTT
NA	TRBV28	TRBJ2-7	NA	CASSLGQFSSYEQYF	TGTGCCAGCAGTTTAGGGCAGTTTAGCTCCTACGAGCAGTACTTC
TRBD2	TRBV19	TRBJ2-7	few	CASSPPGLAAYEQYF	TGTGCCAGTAGTCCGCCGGGACTAGCGGCTTACGAGCAGTACTTC
TRBD1	TRBV7-2	TRBJ2-7	few	CASSRTGSYEQYF	TGTGCCAGCAGCCGGACAGGGTCCTACGAGCAGTACTTC
TRBD1	TRBV6-7	TRBJ2-2	NA	CASSYSKGDRGLTNTGELFF	TGTGCCAGCAGTTACTCGAAGGGGGACAGGGGGTTAACGAACACCGGGGAGCTGTTTTTT
TRBD1	TRBV7-9	TRBJ1-4	NA	CASSLGSQGATNEKLFF	TGTGCCAGCAGCTTAGGCTCACAGGGGGCAACTAATGAAAAACTGTTTTTT
NA	TRBV28	TRBJ2-1	NA	CASTRGGVGNEQFF	TGTGCCAGCACCCGAGGGGGGGTCGGGAATGAGCAGTTCTTC
NA	TRBV3-1/TRBV3-2	TRBJ1-4	NA	CASSHSGARSEKLFF	TGTGCCAGCAGCCACTCAGGGGCCCGTAGCGAAAAACTGTTTTTT
TRBD1	TRBV2	TRBJ1-5	NA	CASGPGQGDQPQHF	TGTGCCAGCGGGCCGGGACAGGGTGATCAGCCCCAGCATTTT
TRBD1	TRBV7-6	TRBJ1-1	NA	CASSQTGAGDTEAFF	TGTGCCAGCAGCCAGACAGGGGCGGGGGACACTGAAGCTTTCTTT
TRBD1	TRBV3-1/TRBV3-2	TRBJ1-5	NA	CASSQTGTGGYQPQHF	TGTGCCAGCAGCCAAACCGGGACAGGGGGGTATCAGCCCCAGCATTTT
TRBD2	TRBV6-5	TRBJ2-1	few	CASSYRGTSSYNEQFF	TGTGCCAGCAGTTACCGAGGGACTAGCTCCTACAATGAGCAGTTCTTC
NA	TRBV19	TRBJ1-3	NA	CASRAGAGNTIYF	TGTGCCAGTAGAGCAGGTGCTGGAAACACCATATATTTT
TRBD2	TRBV7-2	TRBJ2-2	once	CASSPNRSGGASGELFF	TGTGCCAGCAGCCCCAACCGGAGCGGGGGGGCCTCCGGGGAGCTGTTTTTT
TRBD2	TRBV3-1/TRBV3-2	TRBJ2-3	NA	CASSQDSLAGITDTQYF	TGTGCCAGCAGCCAAGATAGTCTAGCGGGGATCACAGATACGCAGTATTTT
TRBD2	TRBV5-4	TRBJ2-7	NA	CASSLAPSGNYEQYF	TGTGCCAGCAGCTTGGCGCCTAGCGGAAACTACGAGCAGTACTTC
TRBD2	TRBV6-5	TRBJ2-1	NA	CASSYATSGGISEQFF	TGTGCCAGCAGTTACGCGACTAGCGGGGGTATTAGTGAGCAGTTCTTC
NA	TRBV7-8	TRBJ2-7	few	CASSLVQGGQYF	TGTGCCAGCAGCTTAGTTCAGGGAGGACAGTACTTC
NA	TRBV6-5	TRBJ1-1	NA	CASSYSGAPLTTEAFF	TGTGCCAGCAGTTACTCGGGGGCGCCCCTCACCACTGAAGCTTTCTTT
NA	TRBV6-1	TRBJ1-1	NA	CASSESSSGRTEAFF	TGTGCCAGCAGTGAAAGCAGTTCAGGGCGAACTGAAGCTTTCTTT
TRBD1	TRBV6-5	TRBJ1-2	NA	CASSPTGTGVRGYTF	TGTGCCAGCAGTCCAACCGGGACAGGGGTGCGGGGCTACACCTTC
NA	TRBV12-3/TRBV12-4	TRBJ1-4	NA	CASSFTIEKLFF	TGTGCCAGCAGTTTTACTATAGAAAAACTGTTTTTT
NA	TRBV10-1	TRBJ2-1	NA	CASAGQSLSAQFF	TGCGCCAGCGCGGGACAGTCGTTGTCGGCGCAGTTCTTC
NA	TRBV5-1	TRBJ1-6	NA	CASSLAAGSNSPLHF	TGCGCCAGCAGCTTGGCCGCAGGGTCAAATTCACCCCTCCACTTT
NA	TRBV6-5	TRBJ1-5	few	CASRAPNQPQHF	TGTGCCAGCAGGGCCCCCAATCAGCCCCAGCATTTT
TRBD2	TRBV6-5	TRBJ2-7	NA	CASSYRGLAPGEQYF	TGTGCCAGCAGTTATAGGGGACTAGCCCCAGGCGAGCAGTACTTC
NA	TRBV27	TRBJ1-2	NA	CASSYQQGWGNYGYTF	TGTGCCAGCAGTTACCAACAGGGATGGGGTAACTATGGCTACACCTTC
NA	TRBV6-5	TRBJ1-6	few	CASRAGTSGLAPLHF	TGTGCCAGCAGGGCTGGGACATCCGGACTAGCACCCCTCCACTTT
NA	TRBV3-1/TRBV3-2	TRBJ1-2	NA	CASSPWGGDNYGYTF	TGTGCCAGCAGCCCCTGGGGAGGGGATAACTATGGCTACACCTTC
NA	TRBV5-5	TRBJ2-1	NA	CASSFDSSSYNEQFF	TGTGCCAGCAGCTTTGACTCTAGCTCCTACAATGAGCAGTTCTTC
TRBD1	TRBV28	TRBJ1-4	NA	CASSAQTGRREKLFF	TGTGCCAGCAGCGCTCAGACAGGGCGTCGGGAAAAACTGTTTTTT
NA	TRBV5-1	TRBJ2-2	NA	CASSFLGTNTGELFF	TGCGCCAGCAGCTTCCTCGGGACGAACACCGGGGAGCTGTTTTTT
TRBD1	TRBV18	TRBJ1-2	NA	CATKNRGDYGYTF	TGTGCCACGAAAAACAGGGGGGACTATGGCTACACCTTC
NA	TRBV12-1	TRBJ2-2	once	CASSFASILGQDTGELFF	TGTGCCAGCAGCTTTGCGTCTATCCTAGGACAGGACACCGGGGAGCTGTTTTTT
TRBD1	TRBV28	TRBJ1-5	NA	CASSGGTGGLQPQHF	TGTGCCAGCAGTGGGGGGACAGGGGGCTTACAGCCCCAGCATTTT
NA	TRBV5-8	TRBJ1-5	NA	CASSLRAAGRGPQHF	TGTGCCAGCAGCTTACGGGCGGCAGGGCGAGGGCCCCAGCATTTT
NA	TRBV2	TRBJ2-3	NA	CASRPLAGYSTDTQYF	TGTGCCAGCAGGCCCCTCGCGGGGTATAGCACAGATACGCAGTATTTT
TRBD2	TRBV7-2	TRBJ2-5	once	CASSLPSASGQETQYF	TGTGCCAGCAGCCTACCCTCAGCTAGCGGCCAAGAGACCCAGTACTTC
TRBD1	TRBV30	TRBJ1-5	NA	CAWSPFASGTGSNQPQHF	TGTGCCTGGAGTCCGTTTGCCTCTGGGACAGGTAGCAATCAGCCCCAGCATTTT
TRBD1	TRBV19	TRBJ2-3	NA	CASSIDRGRTDTQYF	TGTGCCAGTAGTATTGACAGGGGCCGGACAGATACGCAGTATTTT
NA	TRBV10-2	TRBJ2-5	NA	CASSQGGETQYF	TGCGCCAGCAGCCAGGGGGGAGAGACCCAGTACTTC